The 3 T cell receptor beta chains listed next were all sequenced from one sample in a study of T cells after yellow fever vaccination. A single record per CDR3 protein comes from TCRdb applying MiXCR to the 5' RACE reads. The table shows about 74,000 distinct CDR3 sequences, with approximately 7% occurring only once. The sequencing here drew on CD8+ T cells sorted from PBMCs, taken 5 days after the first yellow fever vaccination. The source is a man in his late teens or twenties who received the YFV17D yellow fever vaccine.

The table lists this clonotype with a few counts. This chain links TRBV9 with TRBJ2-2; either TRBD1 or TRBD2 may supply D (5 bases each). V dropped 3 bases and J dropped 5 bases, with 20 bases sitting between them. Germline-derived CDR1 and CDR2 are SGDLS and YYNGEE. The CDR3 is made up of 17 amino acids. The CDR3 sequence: CASSAYKRGPDTGELFF. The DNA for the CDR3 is TGTGCCAGCAGCGCATACAAGAGGGGCCCCGATACCGGGGAGCTGTTTTTT.

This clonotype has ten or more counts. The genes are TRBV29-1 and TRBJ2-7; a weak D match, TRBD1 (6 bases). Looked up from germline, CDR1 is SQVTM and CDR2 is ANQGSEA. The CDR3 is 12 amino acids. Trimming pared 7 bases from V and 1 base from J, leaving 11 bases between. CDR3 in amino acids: CSASDRSYEQYV. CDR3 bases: TGCAGCGCCTCCGACAGGTCCTACGAGCAGTACGTC.

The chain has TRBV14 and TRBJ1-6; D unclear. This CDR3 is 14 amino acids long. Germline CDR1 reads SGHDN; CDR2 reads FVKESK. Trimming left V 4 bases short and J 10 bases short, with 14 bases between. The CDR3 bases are TGTGCCAGCAGCCCCGACGGGTGGCAGTCACCCCTCCACTTT. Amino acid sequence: CASSPDGWQSPLHF.